The TCR beta chain described here comes from a study of tissue T cells after allogeneic stem cell transplantation. Study background: Of the grafts for graft-versus-host disease patients, four were unmodified and three CD34-selected. Several lines of graft-versus-host disease therapy were given to all patients, all with gastrointestinal involvement.

Germline CDR1 and CDR2: SGHVS and FQNEAQ. The CDR3 length is 11 residues. Trimming shortened V by 7 bases and J by 14 bases, and 17 bases separated the two germline ends. Details on this clone: Its antigen is as yet unknown.

Some clones are missing from TCRdb's copy, which holds only in-frame ones; the method was immunoSEQ multiplex PCR. Of 25,000 to 35,000 clones in the sample, around 86% were seen once. Study-wide results and caveats: Across patients, clones rarely overlapped, yet motif clusters were shared tissue-specifically.

The chain links TRBV7-8 to TRBJ2-5; D is uncertain. The source is a woman aged 18 to 49 who later had graft-versus-host disease after an allogeneic stem cell transplant. The source was blood, collected before transplantation. In DNA, the CDR3 is TGTGCCAGCACCCTGAGTACATTCCCTTACTTC. Amino acids: CASTLSTFPYF. Full variable domain (rest looked up from reference TRBV7-8 and TRBJ2-5): GAGVSQSPRYKVAKRGQDVALRCDPISGHVSLFWYQQALGQGPEFLTYFQNEAQLDKSGLPSDRFFAERPEGSVSTLKIQRTQQEDSAVYLCASTLSTFPYFGPGTRLLVL.